The entry below gives a single T cell receptor beta chain sequence along with its context. Clones were read by immunoSEQ multiplex PCR, and TCRdb kept only the in-frame ones, dropping some. The sample consists of approximately 660,000 clones, around nine tenths of them appearing once. This record comes from a study of shared T cell receptors in the human thymus. Germline V gene lookup returns CDR1 MNHEY and CDR2 SMNVEV (reference sequence). The CDR3 has 15 residues. Trimming at V came to 0 bases and at J to 10 bases, leaving 8 bases not matched to a gene. This sample also belongs to another study, concerning human thymus T cells. This second report adds: Infants served as donors; they were healthy and Finnish and were having corrective surgery for congenital heart defects. It was from resections taken during corrective heart surgery that the thymus tissue came. Thymic and blood repertoires showed apparently biased V and J gene usage. Related research described strongly overlapping thymic repertoires in unrelated people.

The sequenced sample consisted of thymocytes. The source of this sequence is a boy under two years old with a congenital heart defect. The J gene is TRBJ2-3, the V gene TRBV27; 9 nucleotides line up with TRBD1. The CDR3 DNA is TGTGCCAGCAGTTTATCGGGACAGGGATCTAGCGCGCAGTATTTT. Residues: CASSLSGQGSSAQYF.